These 7 T cell receptor beta chains were sequenced from one sample in a study of T-cell reconstitution after alpha-beta-depleted transplantation in children. TCRbeta library construction was performed incorporating unique molecular identifiers. TCRdb redid the calling of the PCR reads with MiXCR, one entry per CDR3 protein. The sample includes some 340,000 distinct CDR3 sequences, around a tenth seen only once; the top ten take 2% to 2.5%. The input for sequencing was PBMCs from the stem cell graft donor, taken from the stem cell graft. These receptors were obtained from a human donor who donated a stem cell graft to a child with acute lymphoblastic leukemia.

In its sample, this clonotype was seen a few times. The rearrangement uses TRBV9 and TRBJ2-2; D call uncertain. This CDR3 is 12 amino acids long. Per the germline V gene, CDR1 is SGDLS and CDR2 is YYNGEE. V was pared by 0 bases and J by 5 bases, with 2 bases between. The CDR3 DNA is TGTGCCAGCAGCGTAGAAACCGGGGAGCTGTTTTTT. Translation: CASSVETGELFF.

This clonotype was counted between two and nine times. The chain employs TRBV5-6 and TRBJ2-7; no firm D call. Germline CDR1 reads SGHDT; CDR2 reads YYEEEE. Between the trimmed V and J ends, which lost 0 bases and 4 bases, there was a span of 11 bases. This CDR3 spans 14 amino acids. The CDR3 reads CASSLVGIGYEQYF. In nucleotides, the CDR3 is TGTGCCAGCAGCTTGGTGGGAATAGGGTACGAGCAGTACTTC.

The rearrangement uses TRBV9 and TRBJ2-1, with D maybe TRBD2 (6 bases). Germline V CDR1 and CDR2: SGDLS, YYNGEE. CDR3 size: 14 residues. V was clipped by 2 bases and J by 2 bases, with 8 bases between them. The CDR3 loop reads CASSVGTPYNEQFF. CDR3 nucleotide sequence: TGTGCCAGCAGCGTCGGGACTCCCTACAATGAGCAGTTCTTC.

The chain is built from TRBV6-1 and TRBJ2-3, with 12 bases matching TRBD2. Germline V CDR1 and CDR2: MNHNS, SASEGT. CDR3 size: 15 residues. Trimming at V came to 10 bases and at J to 5 bases, leaving 10 bases not matched to a gene. The CDR3 reads CATYPSGRAEDTQYF. The CDR3 region has the DNA TGTGCCACCTACCCTAGCGGGAGGGCCGAAGATACGCAGTATTTT.

The chain recombines TRBV5-1 with TRBJ2-1, with a weak D call TRBD1 (6 bases). Germline CDR1 reads SGHRS; CDR2 reads YFSETQ. Trimming removed 4 bases at V and 3 bases at J, with 14 bases between. CDR3 length: 15 residues. The CDR3: CASSEDSGLYNEQFF. In nucleotides, the CDR3 is TGCGCCAGCAGCGAGGACAGTGGGCTCTACAATGAGCAGTTCTTC.

This clonotype appeared a few times. The rearrangement uses TRBV5-1 and TRBJ2-2, with 7 positions matching TRBD2. The length of the CDR3 is 16 residues. J was trimmed by 6 bases and V by 1 base; bases with no gene match: 9. The germline V gene encodes CDR1 SGHRS and CDR2 YFSETQ. In DNA, the CDR3 is TGCGCCAGCAGCTTGCAAGGCGGGAGTTCATCCGGGGAGCTGTTTTTT. Its protein is CASSLQGGSSSGELFF.

The chain joins TRBV29-1 to TRBJ2-1; the D is unclear. This CDR3 spans 13 amino acids. V lost 5 bases and J 0 bases, leaving 8 bases between the germline ends. The germline V gene encodes CDR1 SQVTM and CDR2 ANQGSEA. The CDR3 coding sequence is TGCAGCGTTACCCGGAGCTCCTACAATGAGCAGTTCTTC. It translates to CSVTRSSYNEQFF.